A selection of T cell receptor beta chains follows, all from one sample in a study of blood T cell repertoires in COVID-19. Produced via immunoSEQ multiplex PCR; TCRdb's table is partial and in-frame only. This repertoire shows some 13,000 clones, less than 90% found once; its top ten account for about 53%. The material sequenced was peripheral blood. The receptors here all came from a man aged 80 or over with acute or convalescent COVID-19. The CDR3 runs from the conserved cysteine through the conserved F or W. Each record gives: V gene, clone size, J gene, D gene, CDR3 protein, CDR3 DNA. D genes are given only for firm matches. Expanded clones get a size class; other rows say once, few or many, or leave the size out.

TRBV11-2,-,TRBJ2-1,TRBD1,CASRETDRGSYNEQFF,TGTGCCAGCAGAGAAACGGACAGGGGTTCCTACAATGAGCAGTTCTTC
TRBV5-1,-,TRBJ2-7,-,CASSPGVSYEQYF,TGCGCCAGCAGCCCCGGGGTGAGCTACGAGCAGTACTTC
TRBV4-2,-,TRBJ1-4,TRBD1,CASSLEGQARLELFF,TGTGCCAGCAGCCTAGAGGGACAGGCACGTTTGGAACTGTTTTTT
TRBV9,-,TRBJ1-2,-,CASSVTTTGSYYGYTF,TGTGCCAGCAGCGTTACTACGACGGGGAGCTACTATGGCTACACCTTC
TRBV6-5,-,TRBJ1-5,-,CANRQGNQPQHF,TGTGCCAACCGACAGGGCAATCAGCCCCAGCATTTT
TRBV20-1,-,TRBJ2-2,-,CSASRGFTGELFF,TGCAGTGCTAGTAGAGGCTTTACCGGGGAGCTGTTTTTT
TRBV27,-,TRBJ2-1,-,CASSWEAAAANEQFF,TGTGCCAGCAGCTGGGAGGCCGCCGCCGCCAATGAGCAGTTCTTC
TRBV18,-,TRBJ2-2,TRBD2,CASSPSRLAGDNGELFF,TGTGCCAGCTCACCATCTAGACTAGCGGGAGATAACGGGGAGCTGTTTTTT
TRBV6-2/TRBV6-3,-,TRBJ2-3,TRBD2,CASSYSASGRGFYGTDTQYF,TGTGCCAGCAGTTACTCGGCTAGCGGGAGGGGCTTTTATGGCACAGATACGCAGTATTTT
TRBV12-5,-,TRBJ2-1,TRBD2,CASGLVGGNSYNEQFF,TGTGCTAGTGGTTTAGTGGGAGGGAACTCCTACAATGAGCAGTTCTTC
TRBV6-5,few,TRBJ1-3,-,CASNPDKAGNTIYF,TGTGCCAGCAATCCCGACAAGGCTGGAAACACCATATATTTT
TRBV18,-,TRBJ1-5,-,CASSPIDNSNQPQHF,TGTGCCAGCTCACCAATTGACAATAGCAATCAGCCCCAGCATTTT
TRBV5-5,few,TRBJ2-7,TRBD1,CASSLAGQGVYEQYF,TGTGCCAGCAGCTTGGCGGGACAGGGGGTTTACGAGCAGTACTTC
TRBV11-1,-,TRBJ1-4,TRBD1,CASSPLPGQGTEKLFF,TGTGCCAGCAGCCCATTACCGGGACAGGGGACTGAAAAACTGTTTTTT
TRBV5-1,-,TRBJ1-6,-,CASSLARSPNSPLHF,TGCGCCAGCAGCTTGGCCCGGTCCCCGAATTCACCCCTCCACTTT
TRBV5-1,-,TRBJ2-5,-,CASSTLVDPGETQYF,TGCGCCAGCAGCACCCTGGTAGACCCAGGGGAGACCCAGTACTTC
TRBV27,once,TRBJ2-2,TRBD1,CASSLGTGYTGELFF,TGTGCCAGCAGTTTAGGGACAGGGTACACCGGGGAGCTGTTTTTT
TRBV7-2,-,TRBJ1-2,-,CASSLTGPPYGYTF,TGTGCCAGCAGCTTGACAGGTCCACCGTATGGCTACACCTTC
TRBV6-4,-,TRBJ2-6,-,CASSDSTRSGANVLTF,TGTGCCAGCAGTGACTCTACAAGATCTGGGGCCAACGTCCTGACTTTC
TRBV29-1,-,TRBJ1-2,TRBD1,CSVEHSAVDRAKGYTF,TGCAGCGTTGAACATAGTGCTGTGGACAGGGCGAAAGGCTACACCTTC
TRBV7-3,-,TRBJ2-7,TRBD1,CASSAGTGFEQYF,TGTGCCAGCAGCGCGGGGACAGGGTTCGAGCAGTACTTC
TRBV7-9,-,TRBJ1-4,TRBD1,CASSRTGDGDEKLFF,TGTGCCAGCAGCCGGACAGGGGATGGGGATGAAAAACTGTTTTTT
TRBV7-6,few,TRBJ2-2,-,CASSSLQDLTGELFF,TGTGCCAGCAGCTCCTTACAGGATCTCACCGGGGAGCTGTTTTTT
TRBV28,-,TRBJ1-1,-,CASSSNRQGEAFF,TGTGCCAGCAGTTCGAACAGACAAGGTGAAGCTTTCTTT
TRBV6-5,-,TRBJ1-2,TRBD1,CASSYGGGTGSDGYTF,TGTGCCAGCAGTTACGGGGGAGGGACAGGGTCTGATGGCTACACCTTC
TRBV7-2,few,TRBJ1-1,-,CASSPGNKDTEAFF,TGTGCCAGCAGCCCAGGGAACAAGGACACTGAAGCTTTCTTT
TRBV11-2,-,TRBJ2-3,TRBD2,CASSQGLAGGPRTDTQYF,TGTGCCAGCAGCCAAGGACTAGCGGGAGGGCCCCGCACAGATACGCAGTATTTT